This T cell receptor beta chain was found in a study of blood T cells in healthy people across ages. Findings and caveats of the study: The percentage of naive T cells correlated strongly with TCR beta diversity.

The authors ran a second PCR of 7 to 11 cycles using a sample-barcoded 5' primer and a J-beta primer mix. A tag from a template-switch adaptor with 12 random nucleotides marked each cDNA molecule. TCRdb re-derived calls from the 5' RACE reads in MiXCR, one entry per CDR3 protein. The sample has 600,000 to 800,000 distinct CDR3 sequences, 52% seen once. This CDR3 has 14 amino acids. Germline V gene sequence: CDR1 DFQATT, CDR2 SNEGSKA (reference sequence). The V gene lost 3 bases and the J gene lost 1 base, with 11 bases spanning the gap. This clonotype has a count of ten or more. Antigen: not known. The receptor comes from an elderly woman in good health. The sequenced sample was blood. The chain has TRBV20-1 and TRBJ2-3; D uncertain. The CDR3 here is CSARDLGRTDTQYF. The CDR3 nucleotides are TGCAGTGCTAGGGACCTAGGGCGCACAGATACGCAGTATTTT.